Listed below are T cell receptor beta chains from one sample, sequenced in a study of cytomegalovirus exposure and HLA in healthy donors. Profiled with immunoSEQ multiplex PCR; TCRdb holds only in-frame clones, not every one. Counted here are 150,000 or so clones, 75% occurring once; the ten biggest clones make up roughly 6.6%. The sequenced material came from PBMCs. The origin of the receptors is a man younger than 40 in good health and CMV-seronegative. Both conserved end residues are part of each CDR3. A D gene is named only where the DNA matches it firmly. The size entry is marked missing in some rows and otherwise reads once, few, many or a size class.

J,D,size,V,DNA,CDR3
TRBJ2-1,TRBD2,NA,TRBV9,TGTGCCAGCAGCACCCGAGGACTAGCGGGCAGAAATGAGCAGTTCTTC,CASSTRGLAGRNEQFF
TRBJ2-3,NA,NA,TRBV19,TGTGCCAGTAGTATCGTGGTGGGAGTTGAGTCAGCGACTAGCACAGATACGCAGTATTTT,CASSIVVGVESATSTDTQYF
TRBJ1-1,NA,few,TRBV4-1,TGCGCCAGCAGCCTTTTCCCCGAGGCCGGGGGCACTGAAGCTTTCTTT,CASSLFPEAGGTEAFF
TRBJ2-2,NA,NA,TRBV18,TGTGCCAGCTCACCACCAAACGGGGAGAACACCGGGGAGCTGTTTTTT,CASSPPNGENTGELFF
TRBJ1-2,NA,once,TRBV7-6,TGTGCCAGCAGCCCGGGTGATGGCTACACCTTC,CASSPGDGYTF
TRBJ2-3,TRBD2,NA,TRBV15,TGTGCCACCAGCAGAGAGTGGAGTGAGCGGGAAAGTGGAGTTAGCACAGATACGCAGTATTTT,CATSREWSERESGVSTDTQYF
TRBJ1-5,NA,NA,TRBV28,TGTGCCAGCAGTCCCAGGACACGTAGCAATCAGCCCCAGCATTTT,CASSPRTRSNQPQHF
TRBJ1-2,TRBD1,NA,TRBV12-5,TGTGCTAGTGGTCCGACAGGGGAATATGGCTACACCTTC,CASGPTGEYGYTF
TRBJ2-1,TRBD2,NA,TRBV9,TGTGCCAGCGCACGGGGGCGGGGGGATGAGCAGTTCTTC,CASARGRGDEQFF
TRBJ2-3,TRBD2,once,TRBV11-3,TGTGCCAGCAGCCCAGATAGCGGGAGTTGGAGAGATACGCAGTATTTT,CASSPDSGSWRDTQYF
TRBJ2-3,TRBD1,NA,TRBV28,TGTGCCAGCACCAAAACGGGACAGGGATATCCAGATACGCAGTATTTT,CASTKTGQGYPDTQYF
TRBJ2-3,NA,few,TRBV5-5,TGTGCCAGCAGCCCCAGGGCTGTACTACGCACAGATACGCAGTATTTT,CASSPRAVLRTDTQYF
TRBJ1-1,NA,NA,TRBV5-4,TGTGCCAGCAGCCCACGATCCCAGGGTACTGAAGCTTTCTTT,CASSPRSQGTEAFF
TRBJ2-2,TRBD1,NA,TRBV10-1,TGCGCCAGCAGTGGGACAGGGAACACCGGGGAGCTGTTTTTT,CASSGTGNTGELFF
TRBJ1-2,TRBD1,NA,TRBV11-2,TGTGCCAGCACTCATTCCGACAGGGCTGCCTATGGCTACACCTTC,CASTHSDRAAYGYTF
TRBJ2-1,NA,NA,TRBV5-6,TGTGCCAGCAGCTCCGGGACACTTCATTACAATGAGCAGTTCTTC,CASSSGTLHYNEQFF
TRBJ1-5,TRBD1,NA,TRBV10-3,TGTGCCATCAGTGGGGACAGGGCGATCGATCAGCCCCAGCATTTT,CAISGDRAIDQPQHF
TRBJ2-3,TRBD2,NA,TRBV11-3,TGTGCCAGCAGTCCCGGGGGGGTCGAGGATACGCAGTATTTT,CASSPGGVEDTQYF
TRBJ1-4,NA,NA,TRBV6-5,TGTGCCAGCAGTTATTGGGGGGGTGATGAAAAACTGTTTTTT,CASSYWGGDEKLFF
TRBJ2-2,TRBD2,NA,TRBV19,TGTGCCAGTAGTATACAGGCCCTAGCGGGAGGGCGGGCCGGGGAGCTGTTTTTT,CASSIQALAGGRAGELFF
TRBJ1-2,NA,NA,TRBV7-9,TGTTCCAGCAGCTTAGGGCAGGTTGAGTATGGCTACACCTTC,CSSSLGQVEYGYTF
TRBJ2-7,NA,many,TRBV7-9,TGTGCCAGCAGCCCCGGGACATCGGCGGGCGAGCAGTACTTC,CASSPGTSAGEQYF
TRBJ2-5,NA,once,TRBV7-7,TGTGCTAGCAGATCGACAGCTTCGGAGACCCAGTACTTC,CASRSTASETQYF
TRBJ2-5,NA,NA,TRBV6-1,TGTGCCAGCAGTGGTGGGAGTGGGCTCGGGGAGACCCAGTACTTC,CASSGGSGLGETQYF
TRBJ2-7,TRBD1,NA,TRBV7-2,TGTGCCAGCAGCCCCCGACAGGGGCCCTACGAGCAGTACTTC,CASSPRQGPYEQYF
TRBJ1-2,NA,NA,TRBV9,TGTGCCAGCAGCGTAGGGTCTGGGGCTCGTGGCTATGGCTACACCTTC,CASSVGSGARGYGYTF
TRBJ1-2,TRBD1,once,TRBV6-5,TGTGCCAGCAGTTACTCCCTGACAGGGGGATACTATGGCTACACCTTC,CASSYSLTGGYYGYTF
TRBJ1-3,TRBD1,once,TRBV5-1,TGCGCCAGCAGCTTGGCGGGACAGCAGTCTGGAAACACCATATATTTT,CASSLAGQQSGNTIYF
TRBJ2-3,TRBD2,NA,TRBV5-1,TGCGCCAGCAGCCCCTTAGCGGGTACCACAGATACGCAGTATTTT,CASSPLAGTTDTQYF
TRBJ1-6,NA,NA,TRBV27,TGTGCCAGCAGTCCGCCACATAATAATTCACCCCTCCACTTT,CASSPPHNNSPLHF
TRBJ2-2,NA,few,TRBV2,TGTGCCAGCAGGGGGAGCCGAACCGGGGAGCTGTTTTTT,CASRGSRTGELFF
TRBJ1-1,TRBD1,NA,TRBV19,TGTGCCAGTAGTCCGGGACAGGGGTCTGAAGCTTTCTTT,CASSPGQGSEAFF